This TCR beta chain was captured by sequencing in a study of T cells after yellow fever vaccination. TCRdb re-called the 5' RACE reads through MiXCR, storing one row per CDR3 protein. Among a few hundred thousand distinct CDR3 sequences, 3.5% to 4.5% were seen once, and the ten largest hold 20% to 30%. This clonotype was found a few times. The CDR3 is made up of 14 amino acids. The V end was cut by 0 bases, the J end by 6 bases, with 9 bases between. Germline loops: CDR1 MNHEY, CDR2 SMNVEV (reference sequence). The TCR was taken from a man aged 18-30 years who received the YFV17D yellow fever vaccine. This material consisted of PBMCs, taken 5 days after the yellow fever booster vaccination. V gene TRBV27 combines with J gene TRBJ2-1; D gene uncertain. The chain's CDR3 is CASSLSRTANEQFF. CDR3 nucleotides: TGTGCCAGCAGTTTATCACGTACAGCCAATGAGCAGTTCTTC.